This T cell receptor (beta chain) appears in the sequencing data of a study of blood T cell repertoires in COVID-19. The CDR3 is 11 residues long. V was clipped by 3 bases and J by 6 bases, with 5 bases between them. Per the germline V gene, CDR1 is LGHDT and CDR2 is YNNKEL (reference sequence). Membership in each cohort depended on participant-reported clinical history. TCRdb keeps only in-frame clones here, not all; method: immunoSEQ multiplex PCR. The sample carries roughly 260,000 clones, 80% to 90% recorded once. Material: PBMCs or T cells enriched from blood (not recorded which). This chain connects TRBV3-1 (or the pseudogene TRBV3-2) to TRBJ1-1; no definite D call. The clonotype was recovered from a woman aged 45-65 years who had recovered from COVID-19. Here the CDR3 reads CASSQGSEAFF. CDR3 in DNA: TGTGCCAGCAGCCAGGGCTCTGAAGCTTTCTTT.